This T cell receptor beta chain was obtained from a study of blood T cell repertoires in COVID-19. TCRdb keeps only in-frame clones here, not all; method: immunoSEQ multiplex PCR. Of about 270,000 clones in the sample, roughly 84% were seen once. CDR1 is LGHDT, CDR2 YNNKEL, per germline (reference sequence). The trim removed 4 bases at V and 0 bases at J, leaving 4 bases unmatched. This CDR3 region has 16 residues. Sequencing used peripheral blood. The source is a human donor with COVID-19, enrolled during active disease. The donor label of this sample is uncertain. The genes are TRBV3-1 (or the pseudogene TRBV3-2) and TRBJ2-1; 9 bases fit TRBD2. In nucleotides, the CDR3 is TGTGCCAGCAGCCTCCTTAGCGGGAGCTCCTACAATGAGCAGTTCTTC. Protein sequence: CASSLLSGSSYNEQFF.